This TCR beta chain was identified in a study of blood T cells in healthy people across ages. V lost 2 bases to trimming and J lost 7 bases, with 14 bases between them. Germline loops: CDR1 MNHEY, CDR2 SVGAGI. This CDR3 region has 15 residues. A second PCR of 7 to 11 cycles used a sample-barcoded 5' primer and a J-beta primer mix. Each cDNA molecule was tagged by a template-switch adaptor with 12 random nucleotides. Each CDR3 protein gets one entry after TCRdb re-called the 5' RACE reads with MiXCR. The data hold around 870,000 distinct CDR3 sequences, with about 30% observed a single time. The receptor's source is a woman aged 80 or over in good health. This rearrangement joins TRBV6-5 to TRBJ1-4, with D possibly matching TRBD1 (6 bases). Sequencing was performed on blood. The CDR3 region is CASSYDRGRGEKLFF. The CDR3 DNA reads TGTGCCAGCAGTTACGACCGGGGGCGGGGTGAAAAACTGTTTTTT.